The rows below give T cell receptor beta chains drawn from one sample of a study of cytomegalovirus exposure and HLA in healthy donors. Data came from immunoSEQ multiplex PCR; TCRdb stores just in-frame clones and leaves some out. The sample records roughly 57,000 clones, roughly 93% being singletons. The material sequenced was PBMCs. These receptor sequences come from a woman between 18 and 30 years old in good health and CMV-seropositive. The conserved cysteine and the conserved F or W are not part of the CDR3 here. The D gene is left open where the match is weak.

-	TRBJ1-1	TRBV27	ASSLLLGTEAF
TRBD1	TRBJ2-2	TRBV5-1	ASSFLNRGYANTGELF
-	TRBJ2-3	TRBV5-4	ASSHGSDTDTQY
-	TRBJ2-7	TRBV6-5	ASSSGVPYDEQY
-	TRBJ1-3	TRBV6-4	ASTRYGARNTIY
-	TRBJ2-6	TRBV15	ATSRGGQGFIKSGANVLT
TRBD1	TRBJ1-4	TRBV30	AWSGRGTELSLNEKLF
-	TRBJ2-1	TRBV4-2	ASSQDIAGASSYNEQF
TRBD1	TRBJ1-2	TRBV28	ASSTTGGRIYGYT
-	TRBJ1-2	TRBV6-5	ASRTGGYGYT
-	TRBJ1-5	TRBV6-5	ASRQTVNSNQPQH
TRBD1	TRBJ1-5	TRBV28	ASSFGGQGQQPQH
TRBD1	TRBJ2-7	TRBV19	ASSGRGQGKQY
TRBD1	TRBJ2-5	TRBV29-1	SVADAGTGAFQETQY
TRBD1	TRBJ1-5	TRBV15	ATSSEQGTWDQPQH
TRBD1	TRBJ1-5	TRBV14	ASSRREPGQGERQPQH
TRBD1	TRBJ2-5	TRBV27	ASSPPGQGPGGTQY
TRBD2	TRBJ2-5	TRBV11-2	ASSFSPGLAGGQETQY
TRBD1	TRBJ1-2	TRBV4-3	ASSQDGWTGYYGYT
-	TRBJ1-5	TRBV21-1	ASQRRVLKQPQH
-	TRBJ1-1	TRBV19	ASRQKGEGFLNTEAF
-	TRBJ2-7	TRBV14	ASSPSGGFRSRYEQY
-	TRBJ1-1	TRBV19	ASSIPPLRGNTEAF
-	TRBJ1-2	TRBV14	ASSQMTAGGYT
-	TRBJ2-3	TRBV21-1	ASSKEPSGGKTTDTQY
-	TRBJ1-1	TRBV5-6	ASSPPRGHTEAF
TRBD1	TRBJ2-5	TRBV25-1	ASSAYRQGVVETQY
-	TRBJ2-3	TRBV28	ASSLSNRAASPNTQY
-	TRBJ2-1	TRBV19	ASSIVQGGNFEQF
-	TRBJ2-7	TRBV5-1	ASRVSGDFEQY
-	TRBJ2-3	TRBV4-1	ASSHGGGGLSDTQY
TRBD1	TRBJ1-1	TRBV7-2	ASSFSGTGRRPEAF
TRBD1	TRBJ2-1	TRBV28	ASSSRGQGYNEQF
-	TRBJ2-3	TRBV5-1	ASTSRITDTQY
TRBD2	TRBJ2-7	TRBV4-2	ASSQELAGGREQY
TRBD1	TRBJ1-1	TRBV6-5	ASSYPGQGAMRAF
TRBD1	TRBJ1-5	TRBV5-6	ASSLYSGGRFNQPQH
TRBD2	TRBJ2-3	TRBV4-1	ASSQEPGTSGARTDTQY
-	TRBJ2-3	TRBV6-5	ASSYSWGDDTQY
TRBD1	TRBJ2-1	TRBV7-2	ASSSQGSREQF
-	TRBJ1-1	TRBV10-3	APLSGEKGTEAF
TRBD1	TRBJ1-2	TRBV27	ASRPSGQGYGYT
-	TRBJ2-1	TRBV7-8	ASRDGGSSYNEQF
TRBD1	TRBJ1-1	TRBV10-3	AISPGQGADTEAF
-	TRBJ2-7	TRBV10-1	ARPDRFQPNEQY
TRBD2	TRBJ2-1	TRBV5-1	ASSKTTSAYNEQF
TRBD1	TRBJ1-1	TRBV6-4	ASSDQGARNTEAF
-	TRBJ2-7	TRBV18	ASSPQEHHEQY
-	TRBJ1-6	TRBV30	AWSGPRRSSPLH
TRBD1	TRBJ1-1	TRBV5-4	ASSSHGTGYTEAF
-	TRBJ2-7	TRBV7-2	ASSLRGRHSYEQY
-	TRBJ1-3	TRBV5-4	ASSLDGRGTGNTIY
TRBD2	TRBJ2-1	TRBV4-1	ASSQDGLAGSEQF